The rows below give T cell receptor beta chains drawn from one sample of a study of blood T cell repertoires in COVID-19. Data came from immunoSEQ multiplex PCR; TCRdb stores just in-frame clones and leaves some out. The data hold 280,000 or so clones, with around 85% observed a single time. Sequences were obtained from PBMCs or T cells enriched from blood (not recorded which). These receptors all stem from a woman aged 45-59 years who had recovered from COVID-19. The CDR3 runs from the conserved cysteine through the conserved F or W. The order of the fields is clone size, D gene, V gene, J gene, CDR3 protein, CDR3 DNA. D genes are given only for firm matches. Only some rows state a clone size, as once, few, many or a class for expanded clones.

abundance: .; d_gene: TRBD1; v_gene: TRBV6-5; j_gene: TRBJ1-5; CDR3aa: CASSFTGTGQPQHF; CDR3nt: TGTGCCAGCAGTTTTACCGGGACAGGTCAGCCCCAGCATTTT
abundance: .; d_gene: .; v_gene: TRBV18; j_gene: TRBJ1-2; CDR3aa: CASSPSGRKGNYTF; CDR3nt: TGTGCCAGCTCACCATCCGGGAGGAAGGGTAACTACACCTTC
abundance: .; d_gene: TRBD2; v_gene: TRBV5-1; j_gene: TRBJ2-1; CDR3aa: CASSLGTSGSSIF; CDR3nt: TGCGCCAGCAGCTTGGGGACTAGCGGGAGTTCGATCTTC
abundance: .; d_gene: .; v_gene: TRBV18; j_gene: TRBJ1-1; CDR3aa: CASSPMSVNTEAFF; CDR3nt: TGTGCCAGCTCACCAATGTCCGTGAACACTGAAGCTTTCTTT
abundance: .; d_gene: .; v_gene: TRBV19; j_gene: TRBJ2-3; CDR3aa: CASRGGRAPDTQYF; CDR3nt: TGTGCCAGTAGAGGGGGGAGGGCCCCAGATACGCAGTATTTT
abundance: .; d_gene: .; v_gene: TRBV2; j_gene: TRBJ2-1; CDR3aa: CASKEGGAKAYNEQFF; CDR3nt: TGTGCCAGCAAAGAAGGCGGGGCGAAGGCCTACAATGAGCAGTTCTTC
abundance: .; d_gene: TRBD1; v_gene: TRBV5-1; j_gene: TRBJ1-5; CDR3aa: CASSPGTGINQPQHF; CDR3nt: TGCGCCAGCAGCCCCGGGACAGGTATCAATCAGCCCCAGCATTTT
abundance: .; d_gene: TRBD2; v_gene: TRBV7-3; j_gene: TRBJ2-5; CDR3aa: CASSLIGTSTETQYF; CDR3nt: TGTGCCAGCAGCTTAATCGGGACTAGTACCGAGACCCAGTACTTC
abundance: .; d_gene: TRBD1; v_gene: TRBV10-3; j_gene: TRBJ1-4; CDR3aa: CAISETTGGTNEKLFF; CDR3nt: TGTGCCATCAGTGAGACGACAGGGGGCACTAATGAAAAACTGTTTTTT
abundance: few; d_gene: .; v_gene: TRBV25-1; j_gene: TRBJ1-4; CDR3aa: CASSERSLEGGEKLFF; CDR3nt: TGTGCCAGCAGTGAACGCTCATTGGAGGGTGGTGAAAAACTGTTTTTT
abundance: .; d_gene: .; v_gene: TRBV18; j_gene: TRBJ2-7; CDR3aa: CASSPSGVHEQYF; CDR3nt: TGTGCCAGCTCACCATCGGGGGTCCACGAGCAGTACTTC
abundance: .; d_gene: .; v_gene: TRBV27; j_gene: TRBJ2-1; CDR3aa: CASSPLGRVYNEQFF; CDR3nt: TGTGCCAGCAGTCCCCTAGGCAGGGTATACAATGAGCAGTTCTTC
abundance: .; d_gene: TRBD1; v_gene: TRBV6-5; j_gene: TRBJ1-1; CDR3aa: CASGTGGNTEAFF; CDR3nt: TGTGCCAGCGGGACAGGGGGGAACACTGAAGCTTTCTTT
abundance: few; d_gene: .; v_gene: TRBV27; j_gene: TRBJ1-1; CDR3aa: CASSRKLDRALNTEAFF; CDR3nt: TGTGCCAGCAGCCGTAAATTGGACAGAGCTTTGAACACTGAAGCTTTCTTT
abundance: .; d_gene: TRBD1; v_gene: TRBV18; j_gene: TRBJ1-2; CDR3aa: CASSLQGATNYGYTF; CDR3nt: TGTGCCAGCTCGCTACAGGGGGCAACTAACTATGGCTACACCTTC
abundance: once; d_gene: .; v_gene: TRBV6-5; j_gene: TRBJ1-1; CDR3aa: CASKSRGSTEAFF; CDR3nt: TGTGCCAGCAAATCCCGGGGGAGCACTGAAGCTTTCTTT
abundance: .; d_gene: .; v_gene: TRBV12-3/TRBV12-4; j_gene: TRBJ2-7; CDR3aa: CASSVARAYEQYF; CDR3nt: TGTGCCAGCAGTGTGGCCCGGGCCTACGAGCAGTACTTC
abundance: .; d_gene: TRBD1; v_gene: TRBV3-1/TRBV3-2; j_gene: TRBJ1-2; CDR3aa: CASSQDSWGQGDYGYTF; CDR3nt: TGTGCCAGCAGCCAAGATTCATGGGGACAGGGAGACTATGGCTACACCTTC
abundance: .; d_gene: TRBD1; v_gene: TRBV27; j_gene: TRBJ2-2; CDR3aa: CASSLDRGIGELFF; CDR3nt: TGTGCCAGCAGTTTAGACAGGGGTATCGGGGAGCTGTTTTTT
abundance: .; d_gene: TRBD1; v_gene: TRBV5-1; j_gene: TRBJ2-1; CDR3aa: CASRPDRLLLRQGYNEQFF; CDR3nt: TGCGCCAGCAGACCCGACCGCTTGCTCCTCCGACAGGGATACAATGAGCAGTTCTTC
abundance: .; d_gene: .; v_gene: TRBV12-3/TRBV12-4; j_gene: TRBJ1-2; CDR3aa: CASSFIANYGYTF; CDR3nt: TGTGCCAGCAGTTTCATTGCTAACTATGGCTACACCTTC
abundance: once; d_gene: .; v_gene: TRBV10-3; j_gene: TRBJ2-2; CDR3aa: CAISVLGQGKNTGELFF; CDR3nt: TGTGCCATCAGTGTCCTAGGGCAGGGGAAGAACACCGGGGAGCTGTTTTTT
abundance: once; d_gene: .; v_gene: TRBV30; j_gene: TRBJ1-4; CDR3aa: CAWSQRRGKLFF; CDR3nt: TGTGCCTGGAGCCAACGGCGCGGAAAACTGTTTTTT
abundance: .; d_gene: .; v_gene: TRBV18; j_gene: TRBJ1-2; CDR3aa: CASSPPVMRNYGYTF; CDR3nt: TGTGCCAGCTCACCACCGGTAATGAGAAACTATGGCTACACCTTC
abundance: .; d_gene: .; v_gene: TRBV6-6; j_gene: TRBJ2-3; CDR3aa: CASSRTDGPVEADTQYF; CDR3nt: TGTGCCAGCAGTCGCACGGACGGCCCGGTGGAGGCAGATACGCAGTATTTT
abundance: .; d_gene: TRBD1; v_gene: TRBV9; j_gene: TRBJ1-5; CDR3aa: CASRRNRGTLHSNQPQHF; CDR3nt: TGTGCCAGCAGAAGAAACAGGGGTACTTTACATAGCAATCAGCCCCAGCATTTT
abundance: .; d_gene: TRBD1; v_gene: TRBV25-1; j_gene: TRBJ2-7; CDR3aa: CASRRQGNHEQYF; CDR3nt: TGTGCCAGCAGGCGACAGGGAAATCACGAGCAGTACTTC
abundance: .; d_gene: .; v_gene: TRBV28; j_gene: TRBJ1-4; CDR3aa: CASTPRGAPNEKLFF; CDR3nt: TGTGCCAGCACCCCACGCGGGGCGCCTAATGAAAAACTGTTTTTT
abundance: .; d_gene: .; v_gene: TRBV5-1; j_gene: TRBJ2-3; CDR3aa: CASCMGRHTDTQYF; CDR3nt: TGCGCCAGTTGTATGGGCAGGCACACAGATACGCAGTATTTT
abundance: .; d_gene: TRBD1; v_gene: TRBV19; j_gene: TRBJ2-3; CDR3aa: CASSILGQAGDTQYF; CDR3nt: TGTGCCAGTAGTATCCTTGGACAGGCGGGAGATACGCAGTATTTT
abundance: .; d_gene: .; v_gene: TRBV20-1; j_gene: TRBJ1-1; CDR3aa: CSASTGPLSDTEAFF; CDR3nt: TGCAGTGCCAGTACAGGGCCCTTATCGGACACTGAAGCTTTCTTT
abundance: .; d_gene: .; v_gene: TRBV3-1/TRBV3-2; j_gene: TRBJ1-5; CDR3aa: CASSQGTRVGAQPQHF; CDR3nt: TGTGCCAGCAGCCAAGGTACACGCGTGGGGGCTCAGCCCCAGCATTTT
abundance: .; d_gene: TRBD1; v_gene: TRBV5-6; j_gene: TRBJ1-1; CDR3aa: CASSLDLYRGRTEAFF; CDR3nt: TGTGCCAGCAGCTTGGATCTGTACAGGGGGCGGACTGAAGCTTTCTTT
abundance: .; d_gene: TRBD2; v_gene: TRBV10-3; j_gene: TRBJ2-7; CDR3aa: CAISDPAGGSYEQYF; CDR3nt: TGTGCCATCAGTGATCCAGCGGGGGGCTCGTACGAGCAGTACTTC
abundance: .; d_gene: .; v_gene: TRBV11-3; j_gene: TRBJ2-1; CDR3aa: CASSLVQGPYNEQFF; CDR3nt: TGTGCCAGCAGCTTAGTACAGGGACCCTACAATGAGCAGTTCTTC
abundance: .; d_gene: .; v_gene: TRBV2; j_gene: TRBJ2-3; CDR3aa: CASTRRADTQYF; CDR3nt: TGTGCCAGCACGAGGCGAGCGGATACGCAGTATTTT
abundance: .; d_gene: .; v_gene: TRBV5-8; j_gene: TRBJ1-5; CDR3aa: CASSLGFGQPQHF; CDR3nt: TGTGCCAGCAGCTTGGGTTTCGGTCAGCCCCAGCATTTT
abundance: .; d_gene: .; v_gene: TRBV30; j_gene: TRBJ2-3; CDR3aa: CAWGPGLLTQYF; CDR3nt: TGTGCCTGGGGCCCCGGACTCCTTACGCAGTATTTT
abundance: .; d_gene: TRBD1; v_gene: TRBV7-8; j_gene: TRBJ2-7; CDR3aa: CASSPRQGSYEQYF; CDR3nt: TGTGCCAGCAGCCCAAGACAGGGGTCCTACGAGCAGTACTTC
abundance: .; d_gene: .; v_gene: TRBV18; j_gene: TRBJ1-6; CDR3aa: CASSPLGIGRVSVSSSSPLHF; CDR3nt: TGTGCCAGCTCACCACTCGGGATCGGTCGAGTATCTGTCTCGTCTAGTTCACCCCTCCACTTT
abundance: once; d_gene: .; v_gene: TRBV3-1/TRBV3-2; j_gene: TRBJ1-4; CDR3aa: CASSQGSEKLFF; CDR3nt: TGTGCCAGCAGCCAGGGGAGTGAAAAACTGTTTTTT
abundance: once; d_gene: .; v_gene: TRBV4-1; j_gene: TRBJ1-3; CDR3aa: CASSQGIALTGNTIYF; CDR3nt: TGCGCCAGCAGCCAAGGGATAGCCTTAACTGGAAACACCATATATTTT
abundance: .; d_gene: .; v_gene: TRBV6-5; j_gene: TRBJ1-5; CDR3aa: CASRLDRSSQPQHF; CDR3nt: TGTGCCAGCAGACTCGACAGGTCCTCTCAGCCCCAGCATTTT
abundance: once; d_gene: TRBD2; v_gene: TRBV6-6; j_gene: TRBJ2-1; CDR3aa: CASSLRPPQGTRGDEQFF; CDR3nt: TGTGCCAGCAGTCTACGACCCCCTCAAGGGACTAGAGGCGATGAGCAGTTCTTC
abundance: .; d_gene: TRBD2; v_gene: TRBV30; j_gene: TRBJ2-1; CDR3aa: CAWSGGRTRYNEQFF; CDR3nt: TGTGCCTGGAGTGGCGGGAGGACCCGCTACAATGAGCAGTTCTTC
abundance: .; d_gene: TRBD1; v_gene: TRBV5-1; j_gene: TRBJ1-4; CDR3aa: CASSPSGGADEKLFF; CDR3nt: TGCGCCAGCAGCCCGTCAGGGGGCGCGGATGAAAAACTGTTTTTT
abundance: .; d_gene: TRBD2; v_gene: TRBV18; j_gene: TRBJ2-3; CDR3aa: CASSTSGGTDTQYF; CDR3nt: TGTGCCAGCTCCACAAGCGGGGGCACAGATACGCAGTATTTT
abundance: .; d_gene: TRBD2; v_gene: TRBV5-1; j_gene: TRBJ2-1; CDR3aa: CASSLRGGRYNEQFF; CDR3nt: TGCGCCAGCAGCTTGCGGGGGGGCCGCTACAATGAGCAGTTCTTC